This TCR beta chain appears in the sequencing data of a study of T cell responses to AZD1222 COVID-19 vaccine. V shed 0 bases and J shed 2 bases, with 10 bases lying between them. CDR3 length equals 15 residues. The germline CDR1 and CDR2 sequences are SNHLY and FYNNEI. Study findings and constraints: Across spike, vaccine-associated CD4 TCRs were found, dominant at 160-218 and 743-854. Clonal diversity may have been underestimated in mostly white British donors.

On this clone: Its antigen is undetermined.

The method was immunoSEQ multiplex PCR; TCRdb's version includes in-frame clones alone and lacks a portion of them. The repertoire consists of 100,000 to 150,000 clones, with about 89% occurring once and the leading ten covering more than 4%. Sequenced material: peripheral blood, taken on day 0 of AZD1222 vaccination. The receptor was isolated from an adult in good health. This chain uses TRBV2 with TRBJ2-5; possible D gene TRBD2, 7 bases. This CDR3 is CASSEAGGGQETQYF. The CDR3 DNA sequence: TGTGCCAGCAGTGAAGCGGGAGGGGGTCAAGAGACCCAGTACTTC.